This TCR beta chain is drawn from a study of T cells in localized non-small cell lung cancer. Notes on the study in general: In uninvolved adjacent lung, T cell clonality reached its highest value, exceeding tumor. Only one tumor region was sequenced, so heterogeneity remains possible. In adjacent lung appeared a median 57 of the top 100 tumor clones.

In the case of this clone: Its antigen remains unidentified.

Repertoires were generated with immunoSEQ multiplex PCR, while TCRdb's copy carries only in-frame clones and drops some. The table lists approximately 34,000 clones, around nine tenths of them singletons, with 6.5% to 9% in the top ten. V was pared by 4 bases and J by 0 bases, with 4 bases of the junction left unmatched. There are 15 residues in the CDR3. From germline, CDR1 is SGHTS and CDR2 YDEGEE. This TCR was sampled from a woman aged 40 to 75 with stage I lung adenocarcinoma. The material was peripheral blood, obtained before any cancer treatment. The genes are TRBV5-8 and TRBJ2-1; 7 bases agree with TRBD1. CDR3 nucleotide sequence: TGTGCCAGCAGCACCGGGACAGTCTCCTACAATGAGCAGTTCTTC. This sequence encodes CASSTGTVSYNEQFF.